This T cell receptor (beta chain) was retrieved from a study of T-cell reconstitution after alpha-beta-depleted transplantation in children. This clonotype appeared a single time. Preparation of the TCRbeta library involved a method that used unique molecular identifiers. TCRdb re-analysed the PCR reads in MiXCR, keeping a single row per CDR3 protein. Here the sample spans tens of thousands of distinct CDR3 sequences, 52% being singletons. This material consisted of peripheral blood, taken before TCRalphabeta/CD19-depleted stem cell transplant. The receptor comes from a boy under two years old with SCID, due to receive a stem cell transplant.

CDR3: CASSRLGGGTEAFF. The CDR3 region has the DNA TGTGCCAGCAGCCGCCTCGGGGGAGGCACTGAAGCTTTCTTT. The chain uses TRBV7-2 and TRBJ1-1; D perhaps matches TRBD1 (5 bases). This CDR3 contains 14 residues. Trimming removed 5 bases at V and 4 bases at J, with 14 bases between. Germline V CDR1 and CDR2: SGHTA, FQGNSA.